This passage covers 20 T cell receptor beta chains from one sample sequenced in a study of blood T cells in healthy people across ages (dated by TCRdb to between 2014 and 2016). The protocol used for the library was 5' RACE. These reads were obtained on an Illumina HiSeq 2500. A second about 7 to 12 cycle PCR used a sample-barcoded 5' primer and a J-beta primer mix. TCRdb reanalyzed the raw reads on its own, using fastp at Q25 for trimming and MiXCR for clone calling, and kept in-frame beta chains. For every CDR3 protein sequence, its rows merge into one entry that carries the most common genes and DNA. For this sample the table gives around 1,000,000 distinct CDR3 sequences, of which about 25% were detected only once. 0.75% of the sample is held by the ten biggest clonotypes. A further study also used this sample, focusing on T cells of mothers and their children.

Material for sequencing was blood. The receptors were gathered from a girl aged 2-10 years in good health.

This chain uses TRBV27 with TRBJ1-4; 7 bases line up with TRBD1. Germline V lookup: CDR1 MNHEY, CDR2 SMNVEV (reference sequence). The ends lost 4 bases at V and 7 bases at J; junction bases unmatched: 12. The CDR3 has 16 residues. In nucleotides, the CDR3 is TGTGCCAGCAGTTCATTAGACGGAGGGGGCGGTGAAAAACTGTTTTTT. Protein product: CASSSLDGGGGEKLFF.

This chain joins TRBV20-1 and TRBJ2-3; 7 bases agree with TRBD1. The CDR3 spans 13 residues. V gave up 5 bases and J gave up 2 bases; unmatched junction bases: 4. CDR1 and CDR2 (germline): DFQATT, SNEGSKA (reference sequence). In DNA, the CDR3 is TGCAGTGCTGAAGACAGGGCCACAGATACGCAGTATTTT. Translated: CSAEDRATDTQYF.

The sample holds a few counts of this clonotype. As DNA, the CDR3 is TGTGCCAGCAGCCAAGCCGGCTATACTAGCGGGAGGGCCGATGAGCAGTTCTTC. Translating it yields CASSQAGYTSGRADEQFF. This chain links TRBV4-2 with TRBJ2-5, with TRBD2 identical over 13 bases. The end of the DNA fits TRBJ2-1 better, so the J call may be wrong. Germline V CDR1 and CDR2: LGHNA, YNFKEQ. This CDR3 has 18 amino acids.

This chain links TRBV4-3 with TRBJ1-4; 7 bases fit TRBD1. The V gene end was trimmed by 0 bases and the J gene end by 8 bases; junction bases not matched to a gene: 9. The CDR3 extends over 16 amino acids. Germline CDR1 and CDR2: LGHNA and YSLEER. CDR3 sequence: CASSQDLEGGREKLFF. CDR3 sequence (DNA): TGCGCCAGCAGCCAAGATTTGGAAGGGGGCAGGGAAAAACTGTTTTTT.

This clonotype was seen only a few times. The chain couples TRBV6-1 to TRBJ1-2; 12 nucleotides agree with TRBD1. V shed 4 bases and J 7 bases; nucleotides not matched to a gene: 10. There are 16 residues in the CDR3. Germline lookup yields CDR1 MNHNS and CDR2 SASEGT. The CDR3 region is CASSAPGTGGHGGYTF. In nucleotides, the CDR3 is TGTGCCAGCAGTGCCCCCGGGACAGGGGGCCATGGTGGCTACACCTTC.

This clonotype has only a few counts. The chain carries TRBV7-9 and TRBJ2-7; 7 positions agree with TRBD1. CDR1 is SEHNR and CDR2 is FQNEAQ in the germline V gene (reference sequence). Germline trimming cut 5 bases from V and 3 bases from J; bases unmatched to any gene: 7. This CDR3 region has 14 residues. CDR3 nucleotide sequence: TGTGCCAGCAGCCAGACGGGACAGCTCTACGAGCAGTACTTC. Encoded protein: CASSQTGQLYEQYF.

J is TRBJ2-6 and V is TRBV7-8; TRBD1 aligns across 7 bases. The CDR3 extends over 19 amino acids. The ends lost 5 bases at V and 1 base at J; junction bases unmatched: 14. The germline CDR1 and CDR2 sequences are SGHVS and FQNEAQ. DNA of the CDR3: TGTGCCAGCAGCGACCCTATTAGGGGGCGCAGATCTGGGGCCAACGTCCTGACTTTC. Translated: CASSDPIRGRRSGANVLTF.

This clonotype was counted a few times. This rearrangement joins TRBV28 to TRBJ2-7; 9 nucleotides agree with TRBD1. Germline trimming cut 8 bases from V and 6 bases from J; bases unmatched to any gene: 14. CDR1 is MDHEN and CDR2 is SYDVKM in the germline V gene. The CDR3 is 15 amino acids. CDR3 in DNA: TGTGCCAGCCGATCCCAGACGGGGACAGGGCTCGAGCAGTACTTC. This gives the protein CASRSQTGTGLEQYF.

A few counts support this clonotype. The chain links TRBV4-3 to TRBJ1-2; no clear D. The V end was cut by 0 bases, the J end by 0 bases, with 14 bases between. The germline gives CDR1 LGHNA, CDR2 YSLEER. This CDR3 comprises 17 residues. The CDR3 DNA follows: TGCGCCAGCAGCCAAGATCATTCGGGGTTGACTAACTATGGCTACACCTTC. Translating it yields CASSQDHSGLTNYGYTF.

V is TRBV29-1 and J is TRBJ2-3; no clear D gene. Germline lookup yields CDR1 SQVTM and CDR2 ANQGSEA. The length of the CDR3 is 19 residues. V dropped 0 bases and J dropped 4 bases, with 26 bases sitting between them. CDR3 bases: TGCAGCGTTGAAGAAGTTGACAAGGAAGAAACGGAATATTCAGATACGCAGTATTTT. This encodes CSVEEVDKEETEYSDTQYF.

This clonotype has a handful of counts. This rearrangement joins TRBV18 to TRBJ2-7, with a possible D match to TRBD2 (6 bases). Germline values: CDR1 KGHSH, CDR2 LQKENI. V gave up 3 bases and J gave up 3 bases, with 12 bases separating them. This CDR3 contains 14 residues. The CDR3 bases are TGTGCCAGCTCACCTGAGGCGGGACTCTACGAGCAGTACTTC. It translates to CASSPEAGLYEQYF. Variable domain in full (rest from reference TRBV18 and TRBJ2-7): NAGVMQNPRHLVRRRGQEARLRCSPMKGHSHVYWYRQLPEEGLKFMVYLQKENIIDESGMPKERFSAEFPKEGPSILRIQQVVRGDSAAYFCASSPEAGLYEQYFGPGTRLTVT.

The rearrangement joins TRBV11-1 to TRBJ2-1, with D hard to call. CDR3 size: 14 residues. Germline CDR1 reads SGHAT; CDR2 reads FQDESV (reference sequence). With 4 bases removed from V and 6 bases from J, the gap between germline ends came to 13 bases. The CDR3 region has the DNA TGTGCCAGCAGCTCGAGGACGGGCATCAATGAGCAGTTCTTC. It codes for CASSSRTGINEQFF.

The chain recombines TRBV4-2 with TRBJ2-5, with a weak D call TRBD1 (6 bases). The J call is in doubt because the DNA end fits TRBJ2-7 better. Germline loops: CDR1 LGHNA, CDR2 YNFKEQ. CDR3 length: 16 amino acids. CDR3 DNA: TGTGCCAGCAGCCCCACAGGGTTAGGGCTCTCCTACGAGCAGTACTTC. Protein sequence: CASSPTGLGLSYEQYF.

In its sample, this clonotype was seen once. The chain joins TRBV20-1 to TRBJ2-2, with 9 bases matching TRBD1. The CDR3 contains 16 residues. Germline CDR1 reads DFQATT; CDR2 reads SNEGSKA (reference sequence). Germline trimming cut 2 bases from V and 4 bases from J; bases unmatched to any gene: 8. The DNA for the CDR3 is TGCAGTGCTAGACCGGGGACAGGGACTTTCACCGGGGAGCTGTTTTTT. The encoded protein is CSARPGTGTFTGELFF.

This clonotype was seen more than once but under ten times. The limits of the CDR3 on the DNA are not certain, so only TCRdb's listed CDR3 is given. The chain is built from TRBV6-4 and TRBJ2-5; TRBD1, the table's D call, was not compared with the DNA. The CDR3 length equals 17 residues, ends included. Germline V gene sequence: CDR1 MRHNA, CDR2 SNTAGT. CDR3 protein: CASSEGEQSLYQETQYF.

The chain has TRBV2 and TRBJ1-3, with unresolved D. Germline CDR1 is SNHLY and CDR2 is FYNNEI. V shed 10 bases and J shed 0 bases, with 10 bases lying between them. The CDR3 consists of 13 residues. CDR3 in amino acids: CATHASSGNTIYF. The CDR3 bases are TGTGCCACCCACGCGAGCTCTGGAAACACCATATATTTT.

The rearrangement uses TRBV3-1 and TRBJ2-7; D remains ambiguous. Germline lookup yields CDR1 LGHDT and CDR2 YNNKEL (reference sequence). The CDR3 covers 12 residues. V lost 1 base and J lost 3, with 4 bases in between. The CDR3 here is CASSQAHYEQYF. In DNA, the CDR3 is TGTGCCAGCAGCCAAGCCCACTACGAGCAGTACTTC.

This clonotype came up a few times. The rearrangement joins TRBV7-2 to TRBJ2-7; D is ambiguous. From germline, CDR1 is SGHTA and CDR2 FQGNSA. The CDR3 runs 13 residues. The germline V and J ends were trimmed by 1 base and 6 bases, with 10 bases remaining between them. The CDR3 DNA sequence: TGTGCCAGCAGCTTAGTTGGTCCCTCCGAGCAGTACTTC. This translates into CASSLVGPSEQYF.

CDR3 residues: CASSVLRGQGEETQYF. Here the CDR3 DNA reads TGTGCCAGTAGTGTTTTAAGAGGACAGGGGGAAGAGACCCAGTACTTC. This chain joins TRBV19 and TRBJ2-5, with 10 positions matching TRBD1. The CDR3 is 16 residues long. Per the germline V gene, CDR1 is LNHDA and CDR2 is SQIVND (reference sequence). Germline trimming cut 5 bases from V and 3 bases from J; bases unmatched to any gene: 9.

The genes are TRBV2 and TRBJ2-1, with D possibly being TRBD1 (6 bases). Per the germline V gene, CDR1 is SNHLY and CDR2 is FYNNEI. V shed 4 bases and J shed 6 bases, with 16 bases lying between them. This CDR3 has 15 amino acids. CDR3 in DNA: TGTGCCAGCAGTGTGAACCAGGGGTCCATCAATGAGCAGTTCTTC. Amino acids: CASSVNQGSINEQFF.